Listed below are T cell receptor beta chains from one sample, sequenced in a study of T cell responses to AZD1222 COVID-19 vaccine. Repertoires were generated with immunoSEQ multiplex PCR, while TCRdb's copy carries only in-frame clones and drops some. The data contain nearly 110,000 clones, around nine tenths of them singletons. The material sequenced was peripheral blood, taken 28 days after the second AZD1222 dose. The origin of the receptors is an adult who received the AZD1222 COVID-19 vaccine. Each CDR3 is given with its conserved first and last residue. The D gene is left open where the match is weak.

>13|NA|TRBV13|TRBJ2-2
CASSKTGTGELFF
>13|NA|TRBV25-1|TRBJ1-3
CASSVAGRNTIYF
>13|NA|TRBV9|TRBJ2-2
CASSATGLGELFF
>17|NA|TRBV5-1|TRBJ2-2
CASNPRVEGWITGELFF
>15|NA|TRBV7-8|TRBJ2-1
CASSPGTASYNEQFF
>16|NA|TRBV10-3|TRBJ1-5
CAISESLAGGNQPQHF
>13|NA|TRBV7-9|TRBJ1-1
CASSLVQTTEAFF
>13|NA|TRBV18|TRBJ1-4
CASSPGVSEKLFF
>15|TRBD1|TRBV28|TRBJ2-7
CASSPIGDRDYEQYF
>17|NA|TRBV2|TRBJ1-2
CASSEGGSGIGVGGYTF
>16|TRBD1|TRBV6-4|TRBJ1-2
CASSPTGTGEDYGYTF
>13|NA|TRBV6-4|TRBJ2-1
CASSFLDTYEQFF
>15|TRBD1|TRBV28|TRBJ1-4
CASSTGTGLNGKLFF
>13|NA|TRBV28|TRBJ2-7
CASSPPKTREQYF
>16|TRBD2|TRBV9|TRBJ2-1
CASSVVLAGGYNEQFF
>11|NA|TRBV21-1|TRBJ2-5
CASSPRGTQYF
>14|TRBD1|TRBV9|TRBJ1-2
CASSVGQGNYGYTF
>15|NA|TRBV2|TRBJ1-2
CASSERFAGIYGYTF
>14|NA|TRBV18|TRBJ2-7
CASSPEQLPYEQYF
>14|TRBD1|TRBV30|TRBJ1-2
CAWARRGRNYGYTF
>14|NA|TRBV29-1|TRBJ2-2
CSVHGDRHTGELFF
>15|TRBD2|TRBV5-1|TRBJ2-3
CASSPLAGGPDTQYF
>15|TRBD2|TRBV6-2/TRBV6-3|TRBJ2-7
CASSPGTSGSYEQYF
>16|TRBD1|TRBV5-4|TRBJ1-1
CASSLGDRASYTEAFF
>14|NA|TRBV27|TRBJ2-2
CASKIELGTGELFF
>14|NA|TRBV5-1|TRBJ1-2
CASSPYRDGGGYTF
>12|NA|TRBV12-3/TRBV12-4|TRBJ2-5
CASSPSGTAQYF
>15|TRBD1|TRBV7-2|TRBJ1-2
CASSLGQGIELGYTF
>14|TRBD1|TRBV11-2|TRBJ2-5
CASSQLGQQETQYF
>15|TRBD1|TRBV19|TRBJ1-6
CASGGRDRVNSPLHF
>13|NA|TRBV4-1|TRBJ1-2
CASSSRAGDGYTF
>13|NA|TRBV12-3/TRBV12-4|TRBJ1-6
CASSTPGYSPLHF
>14|TRBD1|TRBV19|TRBJ1-1
CASSIAGGKNEAFF
>13|NA|TRBV6-4|TRBJ2-1
CASGDYSYNEQFF
>13|NA|TRBV7-2|TRBJ1-2
CASSLAGVEGYTF
>14|NA|TRBV12-5|TRBJ1-4
CASGLGTTNEKLFF
>15|NA|TRBV24-1|TRBJ1-2
CATSDLGEVNYGYTF
>16|NA|TRBV5-3|TRBJ2-5
CARSSPPRDYQETQYF
>16|TRBD1|TRBV10-2|TRBJ1-5
CASSEIGQGLNQPQHF
>15|NA|TRBV28|TRBJ1-5
CASSLYSRGRQPQHF
>13|NA|TRBV29-1|TRBJ1-1
CSVSAGGYTEAFF
>15|TRBD1|TRBV6-5|TRBJ2-7
CASSLSGTGPEEQYF
>14|NA|TRBV6-5|TRBJ2-7
CASKGTRSYYEQYF
>13|NA|TRBV29-1|TRBJ2-2
CSVQDSNTGELFF
>17|TRBD1|TRBV27|TRBJ2-1
CASSTNRGQGNFGEQFF
>16|NA|TRBV6-2/TRBV6-3|TRBJ1-1
CASSYGRSLMNTEAFF
>16|NA|TRBV7-8|TRBJ2-4
CASSLVEAVAKNIQYF
>15|NA|TRBV7-2|TRBJ1-1
CASSLGSGINTEAFF
>16|NA|TRBV5-1|TRBJ2-1
CASTRRATEVGNEQFF
>14|NA|TRBV6-4|TRBJ2-7
CASSVRTHYYEQYF
>14|NA|TRBV25-1|TRBJ1-1
CASLHHTVNTEAFF
>14|NA|TRBV19|TRBJ1-2
CASSTRPSFYGYTF